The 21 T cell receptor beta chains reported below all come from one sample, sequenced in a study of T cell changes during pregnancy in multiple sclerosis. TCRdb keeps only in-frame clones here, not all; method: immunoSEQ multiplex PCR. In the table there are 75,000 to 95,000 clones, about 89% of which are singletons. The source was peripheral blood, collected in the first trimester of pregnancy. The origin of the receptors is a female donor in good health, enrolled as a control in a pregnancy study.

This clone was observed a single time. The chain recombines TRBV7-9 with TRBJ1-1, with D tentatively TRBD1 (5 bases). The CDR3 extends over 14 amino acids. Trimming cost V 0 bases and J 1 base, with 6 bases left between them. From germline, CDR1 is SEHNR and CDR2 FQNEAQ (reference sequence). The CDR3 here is CASSLARGNTEAFF. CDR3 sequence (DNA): TGTGCCAGCAGCTTAGCAAGGGGGAACACTGAAGCTTTCTTT.

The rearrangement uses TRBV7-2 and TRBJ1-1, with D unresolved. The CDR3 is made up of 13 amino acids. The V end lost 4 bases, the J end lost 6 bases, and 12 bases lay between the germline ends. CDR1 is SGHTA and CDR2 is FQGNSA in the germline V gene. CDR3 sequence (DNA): TGTGCCAGCAGCTCGTCTATAGTCTCTGAAGCTTTCTTT. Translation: CASSSSIVSEAFF.

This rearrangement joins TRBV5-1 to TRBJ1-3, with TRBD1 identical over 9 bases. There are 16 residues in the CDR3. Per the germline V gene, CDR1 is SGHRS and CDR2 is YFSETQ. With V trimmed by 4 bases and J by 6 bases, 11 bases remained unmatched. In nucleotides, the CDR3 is TGCGCCAGCAGCCCCGGGGGGACAGGGACCCAAAACACCATATATTTT. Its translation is CASSPGGTGTQNTIYF.

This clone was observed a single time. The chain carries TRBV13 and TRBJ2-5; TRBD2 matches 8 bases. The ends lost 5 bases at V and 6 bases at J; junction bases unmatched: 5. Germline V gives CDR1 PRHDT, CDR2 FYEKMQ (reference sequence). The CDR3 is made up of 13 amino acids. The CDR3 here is CASSGGGRKTQYF. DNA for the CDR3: TGTGCCAGCAGCGGGGGCGGGAGGAAGACCCAGTACTTC.

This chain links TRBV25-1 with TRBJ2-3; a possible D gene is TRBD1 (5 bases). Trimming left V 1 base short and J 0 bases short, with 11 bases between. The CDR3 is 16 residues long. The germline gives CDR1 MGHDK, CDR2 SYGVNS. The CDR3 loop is CASSEWQGKSTDTQYF. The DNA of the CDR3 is TGTGCCAGCAGTGAATGGCAGGGCAAAAGCACAGATACGCAGTATTTT. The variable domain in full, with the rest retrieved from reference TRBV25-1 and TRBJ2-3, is EADIYQTPRYLVIGTGKKITLECSQTMGHDKMYWYQQDPGMELHLIHYSYGVNSTEKGDLSSESTVSRIRTEHFPLTLESARPSHTSQYLCASSEWQGKSTDTQYFGPGTRLTVL.

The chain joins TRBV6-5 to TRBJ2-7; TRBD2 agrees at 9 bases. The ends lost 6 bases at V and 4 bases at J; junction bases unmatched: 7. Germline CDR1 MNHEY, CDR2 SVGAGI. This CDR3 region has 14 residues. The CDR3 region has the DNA TGTGCCAGCAGGCTGTTAGCGGGGGAGTACGAGCAGTACTTC. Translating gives CASRLLAGEYEQYF.

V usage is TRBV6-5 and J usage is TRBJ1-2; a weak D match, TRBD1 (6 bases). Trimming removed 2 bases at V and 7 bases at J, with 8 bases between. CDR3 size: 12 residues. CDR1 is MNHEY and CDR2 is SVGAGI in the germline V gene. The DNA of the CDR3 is TGTGCCAGCAGTTACGGGGGGGCTGGCTACACCTTC. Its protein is CASSYGGAGYTF.

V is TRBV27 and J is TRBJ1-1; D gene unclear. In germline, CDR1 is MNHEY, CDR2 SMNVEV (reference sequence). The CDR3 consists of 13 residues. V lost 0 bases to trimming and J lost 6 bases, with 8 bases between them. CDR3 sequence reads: CASSLSRISEAFF. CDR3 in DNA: TGTGCCAGCAGTTTATCGAGGATTTCTGAAGCTTTCTTT.

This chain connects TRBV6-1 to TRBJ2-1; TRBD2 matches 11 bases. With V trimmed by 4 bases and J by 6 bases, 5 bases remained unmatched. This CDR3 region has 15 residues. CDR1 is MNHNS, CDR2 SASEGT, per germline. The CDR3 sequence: CASSVLAGGSNEQFF. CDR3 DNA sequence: TGTGCCAGCAGTGTTCTAGCGGGAGGCAGCAATGAGCAGTTCTTC.

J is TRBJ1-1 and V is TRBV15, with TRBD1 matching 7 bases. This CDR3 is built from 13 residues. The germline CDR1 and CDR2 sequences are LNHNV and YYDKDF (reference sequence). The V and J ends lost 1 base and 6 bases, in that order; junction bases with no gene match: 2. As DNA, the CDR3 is TGTGCCACCAGCAGAGGGGACAGCCCTGAAGCTTTCTTT. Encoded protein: CATSRGDSPEAFF.

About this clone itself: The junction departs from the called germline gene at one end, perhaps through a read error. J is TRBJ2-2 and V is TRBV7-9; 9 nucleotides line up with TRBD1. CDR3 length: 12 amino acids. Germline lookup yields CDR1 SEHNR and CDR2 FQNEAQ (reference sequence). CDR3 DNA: TGTGCCAGCAGACGGCGGGACAGGGAGGTGTTTTTT. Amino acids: CASRRRDREVFF.

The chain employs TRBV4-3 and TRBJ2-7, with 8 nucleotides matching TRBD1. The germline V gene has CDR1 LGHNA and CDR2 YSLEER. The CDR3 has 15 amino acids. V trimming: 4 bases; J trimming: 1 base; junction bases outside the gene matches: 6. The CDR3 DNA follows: TGCGCCAGCAGCCCCGGACAGGGAAATTCCTACGAGCAGTACTTC. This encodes CASSPGQGNSYEQYF.

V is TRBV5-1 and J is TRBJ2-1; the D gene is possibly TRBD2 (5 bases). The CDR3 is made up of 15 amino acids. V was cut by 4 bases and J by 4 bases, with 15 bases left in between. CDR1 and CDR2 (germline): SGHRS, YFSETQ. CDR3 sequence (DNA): TGCGCCAGCAGCCCTCAGGAGGCCCAATACAATGAGCAGTTCTTC. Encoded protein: CASSPQEAQYNEQFF. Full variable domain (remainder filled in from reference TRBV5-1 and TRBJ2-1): KAGVTQTPRYLIKTRGQQVTLSCSPISGHRSVSWYQQTPGQGLQFLFEYFSETQRNKGNFPGRFSGRQFSNSRSEMNVSTLELGDSALYLCASSPQEAQYNEQFFGPGTRLTVL.

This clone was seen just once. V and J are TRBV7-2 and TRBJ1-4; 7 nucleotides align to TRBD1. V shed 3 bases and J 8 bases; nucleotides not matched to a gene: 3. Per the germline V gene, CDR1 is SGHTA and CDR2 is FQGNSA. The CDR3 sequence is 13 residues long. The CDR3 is CASSLAGGEKLFF. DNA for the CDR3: TGTGCCAGCAGCTTGGCAGGGGGGGAAAAACTGTTTTTT. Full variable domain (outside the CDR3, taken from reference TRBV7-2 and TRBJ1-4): GAGVSQSPSNKVTEKGKDVELRCDPISGHTALYWYRQSLGQGLEFLIYFQGNSAPDKSGLPSDRFSAERTGGSVSTLTIQRTQQEDSAVYLCASSLAGGEKLFFGSGTQLSVL.

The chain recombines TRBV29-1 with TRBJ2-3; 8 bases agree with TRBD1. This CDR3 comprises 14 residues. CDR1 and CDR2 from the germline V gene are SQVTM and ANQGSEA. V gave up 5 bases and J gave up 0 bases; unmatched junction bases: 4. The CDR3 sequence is CSVRGQASTDTQYF. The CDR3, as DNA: TGCAGCGTTCGGGGACAGGCGAGCACAGATACGCAGTATTTT.

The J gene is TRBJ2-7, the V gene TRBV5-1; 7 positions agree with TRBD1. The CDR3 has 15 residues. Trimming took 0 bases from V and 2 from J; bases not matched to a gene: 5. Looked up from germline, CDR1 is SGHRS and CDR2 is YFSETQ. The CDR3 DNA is TGCGCCAGCAGCTTGGCCGACAGGGAAACCTACGAGCAGTACTTC. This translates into CASSLADRETYEQYF.

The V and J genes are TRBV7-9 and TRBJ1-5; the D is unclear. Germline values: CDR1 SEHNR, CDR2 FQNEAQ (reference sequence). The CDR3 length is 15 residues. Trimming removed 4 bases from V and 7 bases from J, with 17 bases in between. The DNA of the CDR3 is TGTGCCAGCAGCTACGTGAGGGCGGAGGAGCAGCCCCAGCATTTT. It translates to CASSYVRAEEQPQHF.

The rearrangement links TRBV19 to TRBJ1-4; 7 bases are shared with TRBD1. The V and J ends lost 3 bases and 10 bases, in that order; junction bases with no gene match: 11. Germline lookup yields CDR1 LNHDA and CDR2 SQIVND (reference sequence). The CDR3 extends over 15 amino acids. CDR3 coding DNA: TGTGCCAGTAGTATTAGGGTCAGGGGGGAAGGAAAACTGTTTTTT. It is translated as CASSIRVRGEGKLFF.

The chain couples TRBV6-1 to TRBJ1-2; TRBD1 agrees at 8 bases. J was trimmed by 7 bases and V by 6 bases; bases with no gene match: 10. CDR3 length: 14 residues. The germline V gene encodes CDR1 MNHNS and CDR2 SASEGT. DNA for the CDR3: TGTGCCAGCAGGGACAGGGTGGCGGGTGGTGGCTACACCTTC. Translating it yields CASRDRVAGGGYTF.

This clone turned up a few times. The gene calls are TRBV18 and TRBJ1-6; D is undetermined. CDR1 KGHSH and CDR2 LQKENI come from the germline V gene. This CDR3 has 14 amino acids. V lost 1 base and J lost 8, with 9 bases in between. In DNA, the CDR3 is TGTGCCAGCTCACCACTGAGGTCTGATTCACCCCTCCACTTT. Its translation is CASSPLRSDSPLHF.

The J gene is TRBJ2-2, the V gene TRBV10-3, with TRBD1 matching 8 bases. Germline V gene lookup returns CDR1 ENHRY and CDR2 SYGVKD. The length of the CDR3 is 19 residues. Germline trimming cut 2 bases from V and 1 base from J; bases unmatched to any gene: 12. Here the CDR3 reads CAISEGVQGALLNTGELFF. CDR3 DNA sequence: TGTGCCATCAGTGAGGGGGTCCAGGGGGCCTTATTGAACACCGGGGAGCTGTTTTTT.